This T cell receptor (beta chain) was sequenced during a study of vaccination effects on CD4 cells after COVID-19. Study-wide findings and caveats: The authors studied few convalescent patients and collected no early post-infection timepoints. Substantial clonal contraction characterized both infection- and vaccine-induced clones late after vaccination.

Prior to sequencing, the ViraFEST assay stimulated PBMC with viral peptide pools, which expanded the antigen-specific CD4+ T cells. Culture proceeded for about 11 days, and CD4+ T cells were then isolated. Nucleocapsid antibody tests were negative, and the vaccine recipients had no prior SARS-CoV-2 infection. A half-volume exchange with IL-2 medium occurred on days 3 and 7. Comments on this clone: Its target is unknown.

Produced via immunoSEQ multiplex PCR; TCRdb's table is partial and in-frame only. The sample shows fewer than 55,000 clones, roughly 79% of them seen only once. The CDR3 consists of 16 residues. In germline, CDR1 is SGHTA, CDR2 FQGNSA. With 3 bases removed from V and 2 bases from J, the gap between germline ends came to 16 bases. Material: CD4+ T cells from PBMCs cultured with HCoV-OC43 spike peptides, obtained before COVID-19 vaccination. The subset denotes: HCoV-OC43 spike overlapping peptide pool stimulation. This chain joins TRBV7-2 and TRBJ1-2, with a weak D call TRBD1 (5 bases). This receptor was taken from a human donor who received a COVID-19 vaccine. CDR3 in DNA: TGTGCCAGCAGCTTGTTTAGGGCCGGGGGAAACTATGGCTACACCTTC. Its translation is CASSLFRAGGNYGYTF.